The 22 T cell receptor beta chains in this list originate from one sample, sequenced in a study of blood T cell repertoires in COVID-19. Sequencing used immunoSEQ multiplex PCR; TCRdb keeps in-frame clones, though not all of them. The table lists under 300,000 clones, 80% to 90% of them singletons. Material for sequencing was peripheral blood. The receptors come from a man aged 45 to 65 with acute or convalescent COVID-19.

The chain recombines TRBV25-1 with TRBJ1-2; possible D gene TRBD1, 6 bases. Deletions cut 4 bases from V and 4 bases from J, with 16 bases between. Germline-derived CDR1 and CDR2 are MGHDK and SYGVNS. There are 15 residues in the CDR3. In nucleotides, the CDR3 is TGTGCCAGCAGTGCCCGAAGGGTGGGGGCCTATGGCTACACCTTC. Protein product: CASSARRVGAYGYTF.

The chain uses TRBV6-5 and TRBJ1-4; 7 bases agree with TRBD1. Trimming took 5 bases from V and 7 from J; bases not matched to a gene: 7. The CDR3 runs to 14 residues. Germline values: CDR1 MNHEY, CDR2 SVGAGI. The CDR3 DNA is TGTGCCAGCAGTCCCACAGGGGAGGTTGAAAAACTGTTTTTT. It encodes CASSPTGEVEKLFF.

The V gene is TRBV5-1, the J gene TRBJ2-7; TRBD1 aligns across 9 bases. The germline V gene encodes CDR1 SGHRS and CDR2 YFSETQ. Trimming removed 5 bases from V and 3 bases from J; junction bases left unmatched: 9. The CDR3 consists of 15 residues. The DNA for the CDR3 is TGCGCCAGCAGGAGATCCGGGACAGGGATCTACGAGCAGTACTTC. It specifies CASRRSGTGIYEQYF.

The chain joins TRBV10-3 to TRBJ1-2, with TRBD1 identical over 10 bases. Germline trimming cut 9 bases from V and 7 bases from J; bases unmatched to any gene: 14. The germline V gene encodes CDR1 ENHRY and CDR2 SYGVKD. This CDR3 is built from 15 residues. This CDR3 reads CAIRGSGTGDSGYTF. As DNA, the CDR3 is TGTGCCATAAGGGGCTCCGGGACAGGGGACTCTGGCTACACCTTC.

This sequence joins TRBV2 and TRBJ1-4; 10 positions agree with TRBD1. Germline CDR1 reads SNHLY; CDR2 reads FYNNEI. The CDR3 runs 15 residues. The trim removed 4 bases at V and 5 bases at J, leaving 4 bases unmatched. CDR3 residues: CASSARDRGNEKLFF. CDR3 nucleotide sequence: TGTGCCAGCAGTGCTCGGGACAGGGGAAATGAAAAACTGTTTTTT.

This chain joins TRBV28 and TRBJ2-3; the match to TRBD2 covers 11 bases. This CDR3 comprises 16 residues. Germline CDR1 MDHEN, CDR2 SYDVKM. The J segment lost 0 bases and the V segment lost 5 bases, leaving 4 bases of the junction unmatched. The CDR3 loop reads CASSRGLAASTDTQYF. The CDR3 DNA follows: TGTGCCAGCAGTAGGGGACTAGCGGCTAGCACAGATACGCAGTATTTT. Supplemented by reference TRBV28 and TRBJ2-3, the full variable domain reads DVKVTQSSRYLVKRTGEKVFLECVQDMDHENMFWYRQDPGLGLRLIYFSYDVKMKEKGDIPEGYSVSREKKERFSLILESASTNQTSMYLCASSRGLAASTDTQYFGPGTRLTVL.

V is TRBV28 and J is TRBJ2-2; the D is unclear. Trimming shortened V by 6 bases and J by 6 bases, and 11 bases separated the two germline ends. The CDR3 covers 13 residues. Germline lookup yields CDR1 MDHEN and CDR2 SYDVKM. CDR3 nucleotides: TGTGCCAGCAGAGCGAACGGCGCCGGGGAGCTGTTTTTT. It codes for CASRANGAGELFF.

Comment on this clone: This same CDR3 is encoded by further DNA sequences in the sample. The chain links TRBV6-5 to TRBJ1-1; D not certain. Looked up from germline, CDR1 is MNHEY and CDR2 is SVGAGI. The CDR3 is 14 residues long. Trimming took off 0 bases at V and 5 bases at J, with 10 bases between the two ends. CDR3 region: CASSYSIRGTEAFF. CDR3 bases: TGTGCCAGCAGTTACTCGATACGGGGTACTGAAGCTTTCTTT.

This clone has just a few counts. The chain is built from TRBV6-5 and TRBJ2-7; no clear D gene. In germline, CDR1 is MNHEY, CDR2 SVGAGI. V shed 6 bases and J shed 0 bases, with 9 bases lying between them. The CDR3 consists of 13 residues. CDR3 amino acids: CASSQSSSYEQYF. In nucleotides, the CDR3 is TGTGCCAGCAGCCAATCTAGCTCCTACGAGCAGTACTTC.

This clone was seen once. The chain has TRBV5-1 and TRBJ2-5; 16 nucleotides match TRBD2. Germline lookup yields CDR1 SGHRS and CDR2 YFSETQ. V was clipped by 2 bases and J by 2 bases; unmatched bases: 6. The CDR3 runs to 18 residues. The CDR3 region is CASSLPGTSGGAQETQYF. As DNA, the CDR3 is TGCGCCAGCAGCTTACCCGGGACTAGCGGGGGGGCGCAAGAGACCCAGTACTTC.

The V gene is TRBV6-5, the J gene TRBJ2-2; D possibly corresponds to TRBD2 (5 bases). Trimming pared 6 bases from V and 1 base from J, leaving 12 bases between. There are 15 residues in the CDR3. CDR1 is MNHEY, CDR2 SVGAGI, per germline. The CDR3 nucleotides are TGTGCCAGCAGCGAGCTCGGGGTGAACACCGGGGAGCTGTTTTTT. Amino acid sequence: CASSELGVNTGELFF.

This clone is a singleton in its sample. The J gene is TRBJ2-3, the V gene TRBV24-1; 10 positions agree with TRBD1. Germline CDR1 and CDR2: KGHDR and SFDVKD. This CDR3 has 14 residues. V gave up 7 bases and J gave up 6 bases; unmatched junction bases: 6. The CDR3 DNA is TGTGCCACCAGAGACAGGGGGCGCGGGGATACGCAGTATTTT. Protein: CATRDRGRGDTQYF.

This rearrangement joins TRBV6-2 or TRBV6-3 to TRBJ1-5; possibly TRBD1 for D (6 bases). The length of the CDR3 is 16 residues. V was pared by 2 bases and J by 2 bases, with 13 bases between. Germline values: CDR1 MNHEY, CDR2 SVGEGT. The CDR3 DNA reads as TGTGCCAGCAGTTACACCCCCCGACAGGGCAATCAGCCCCAGCATTTT. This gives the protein CASSYTPRQGNQPQHF.

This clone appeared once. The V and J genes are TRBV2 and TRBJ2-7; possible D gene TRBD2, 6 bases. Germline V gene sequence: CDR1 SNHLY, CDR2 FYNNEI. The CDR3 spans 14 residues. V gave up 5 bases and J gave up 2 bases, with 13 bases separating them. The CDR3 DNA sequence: TGTGCCAGCAGTAAATACCGGGAGACCTACGAGCAGTACTTC. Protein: CASSKYRETYEQYF.

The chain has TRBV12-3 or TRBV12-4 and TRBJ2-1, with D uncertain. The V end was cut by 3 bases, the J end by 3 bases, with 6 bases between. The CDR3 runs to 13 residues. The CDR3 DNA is TGTGCCAGCAGTTTTAACAGCTACAATGAGCAGTTCTTC. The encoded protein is CASSFNSYNEQFF.

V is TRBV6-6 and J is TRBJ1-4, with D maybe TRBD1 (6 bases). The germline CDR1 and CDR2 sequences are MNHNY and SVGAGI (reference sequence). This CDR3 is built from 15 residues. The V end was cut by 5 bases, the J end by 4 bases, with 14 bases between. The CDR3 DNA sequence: TGTGCCAGCAGTGCGACGAGGGGGGGTAATGAAAAACTGTTTTTT. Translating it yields CASSATRGGNEKLFF.

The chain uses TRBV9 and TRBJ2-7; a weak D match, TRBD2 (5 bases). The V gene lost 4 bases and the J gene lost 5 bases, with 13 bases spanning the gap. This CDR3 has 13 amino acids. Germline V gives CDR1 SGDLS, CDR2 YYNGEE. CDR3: CASSPGISNEQYF. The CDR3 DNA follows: TGTGCCAGCAGCCCCGGGATAAGCAACGAGCAGTACTTC.

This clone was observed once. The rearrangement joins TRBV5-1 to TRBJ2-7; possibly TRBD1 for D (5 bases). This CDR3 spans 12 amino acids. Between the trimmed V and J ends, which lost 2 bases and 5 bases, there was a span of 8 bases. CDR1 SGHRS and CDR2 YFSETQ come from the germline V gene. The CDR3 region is CASSFAGNEQYF. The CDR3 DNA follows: TGCGCCAGCAGCTTTGCAGGGAACGAGCAGTACTTC.

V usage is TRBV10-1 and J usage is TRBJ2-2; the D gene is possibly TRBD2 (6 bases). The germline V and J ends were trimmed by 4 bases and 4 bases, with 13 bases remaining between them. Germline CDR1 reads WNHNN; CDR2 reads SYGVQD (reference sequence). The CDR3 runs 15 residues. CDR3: CASSGGLTGTGELFF. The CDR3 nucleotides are TGCGCCAGCAGTGGAGGACTAACGGGCACCGGGGAGCTGTTTTTT.

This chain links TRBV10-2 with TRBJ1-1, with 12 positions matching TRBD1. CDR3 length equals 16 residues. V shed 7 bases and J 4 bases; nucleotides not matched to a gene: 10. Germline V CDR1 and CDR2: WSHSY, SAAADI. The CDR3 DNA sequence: TGCGCCAGCATGCCGGGGACAGGGGGCCGGAGCACTGAAGCTTTCTTT. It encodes CASMPGTGGRSTEAFF.

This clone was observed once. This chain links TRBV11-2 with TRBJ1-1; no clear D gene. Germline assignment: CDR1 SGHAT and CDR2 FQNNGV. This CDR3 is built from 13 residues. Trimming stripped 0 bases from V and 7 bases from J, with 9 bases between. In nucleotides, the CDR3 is TGTGCCAGCAGCTTAGATCCAAACGGTGAAGCTTTCTTT. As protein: CASSLDPNGEAFF.

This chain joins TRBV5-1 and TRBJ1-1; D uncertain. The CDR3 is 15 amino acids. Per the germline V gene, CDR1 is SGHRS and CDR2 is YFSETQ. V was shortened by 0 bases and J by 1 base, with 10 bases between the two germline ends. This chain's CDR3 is CASSLANSRNTEAFF. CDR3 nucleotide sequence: TGCGCCAGCAGCTTGGCCAATTCTAGGAACACTGAAGCTTTCTTT. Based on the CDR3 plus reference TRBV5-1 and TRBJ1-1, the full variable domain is KAGVTQTPRYLIKTRGQQVTLSCSPISGHRSVSWYQQTPGQGLQFLFEYFSETQRNKGNFPGRFSGRQFSNSRSEMNVSTLELGDSALYLCASSLANSRNTEAFFGQGTRLTVV.